These 12 T cell receptor beta chains came from one sample sequenced in a study of shared clonotypes between healthy human individuals. TCRdb keeps only in-frame clones here, not all; method: immunoSEQ multiplex PCR. The table includes approximately 500,000 clones, 81% detected once. The specimen was PBMCs. These receptors were taken from a woman between 40 and 55 years old in good health. Some clones in this sample may be carry-over from other donors' samples.

The rearrangement joins TRBV11-2 to TRBJ2-3; D not certain. The CDR3 sequence is 15 residues long. V lost 1 base and J 4 bases, leaving 12 bases between the germline ends. Germline V gives CDR1 SGHAT, CDR2 FQNNGV. The CDR3 bases are TGTGCCAGCAGCTTAGTTCATCCAGCCGCAGATACGCAGTATTTT. Protein: CASSLVHPAADTQYF.

V gene TRBV11-2 combines with J gene TRBJ2-2; D ambiguous. Germline loops: CDR1 SGHAT, CDR2 FQNNGV. The germline V and J ends were trimmed by 7 bases and 7 bases, with 10 bases remaining between them. The CDR3 loop spans 12 amino acids. The CDR3, as DNA: TGTGCCAGCACCTCCCCGGACGGGGAGCTGTTTTTT. Translated, it gives CASTSPDGELFF.

The chain joins TRBV10-3 to TRBJ1-3, with 7 positions matching TRBD1. The germline V gene has CDR1 ENHRY and CDR2 SYGVKD. CDR3 length: 15 amino acids. With V trimmed by 1 base and J by 2 bases, 2 bases remained unmatched. The CDR3 DNA reads TGTGCCATCAGTGAGTTGACAGGGCCTGGAAACACCATATATTTT. Its translation: CAISELTGPGNTIYF.

This clone has only one observation. The chain links TRBV7-6 to TRBJ2-7, with 9 bases that match TRBD2. This CDR3 is 15 amino acids long. The V gene's germline CDR1 is SGHVS and CDR2 FNYEAQ. The V and J ends lost 2 bases and 1 base, in that order; junction bases with no gene match: 3. The CDR3 sequence: CASSLNAGGSYEQYF. As DNA, the CDR3 is TGTGCCAGCAGCTTAAACGCGGGAGGGTCCTACGAGCAGTACTTC.

The chain couples TRBV18 to TRBJ2-7; 8 bases agree with TRBD1. V dropped 6 bases and J dropped 4; count of bases not matched to a gene: 8. The germline V gene has CDR1 KGHSH and CDR2 LQKENI. The CDR3 sequence is 14 residues long. The CDR3 bases are TGTGCCAGCTCGGTCTGGACAGGGAAGTACGAGCAGTACTTC. It encodes CASSVWTGKYEQYF.

V gene TRBV28 combines with J gene TRBJ2-7; 8 bases are shared with TRBD2. The J call may not be correct, given that the DNA end is closer to TRBJ2-1. This CDR3 contains 16 residues. CDR1 and CDR2 from the germline V gene are MDHEN and SYDVKM. Here the CDR3 reads CASSLVSGSAYNEQFF. In nucleotides, the CDR3 is TGTGCCAGCAGTTTAGTGAGCGGGAGCGCTTACAATGAGCAGTTCTTC.

The chain has TRBV2 and TRBJ2-7; D possibly corresponds to TRBD2 (6 bases). The CDR3 loop spans 14 amino acids. Trimming shortened V by 4 bases and J by 0 bases, and 10 bases separated the two germline ends. Germline V gene sequence: CDR1 SNHLY, CDR2 FYNNEI. This CDR3 is CASSVAGGSYEQYF. As DNA, the CDR3 is TGTGCCAGCAGTGTCGCCGGGGGCTCCTACGAGCAGTACTTC. Full variable domain (missing parts from reference TRBV2 and TRBJ2-7): EPEVTQTPSHQVTQMGQEVILRCVPISNHLYFYWYRQILGQKVEFLVSFYNNEISEKSEIFDDQFSVERPDGSNFTLKIRSTKLEDSAMYFCASSVAGGSYEQYFGPGTRLTVT.

The rearrangement links TRBV11-3 to TRBJ2-1; 13 nucleotides line up with TRBD2. This CDR3 comprises 15 residues. Germline CDR1 is SGHNT and CDR2 is YENEEA. V dropped 2 bases and J dropped 10; count of bases not matched to a gene: 5. The CDR3 spells CASSLTGLAGVEQFF. In DNA, the CDR3 is TGTGCCAGCAGCTTAACAGGACTAGCGGGAGTGGAGCAGTTCTTC.

This clone appeared a few times. The CDR3 DNA sequence: TGCAGCGTTGAGGCTAGCGGGATGAAGGATACGCAGTATTTT. Amino acids: CSVEASGMKDTQYF. The chain carries TRBV29-1 and TRBJ2-3; 9 nucleotides line up with TRBD2. The CDR3 has 14 residues. After removal of 3 bases from V and 6 bases from J, the junction contained 7 bases not matched to a gene. Germline V CDR1 and CDR2: SQVTM, ANQGSEA.

Regarding this clone: The identical CDR3 is also encoded by other nucleotide sequences in the sample. This chain uses TRBV30 with TRBJ1-2, with D unresolved. The CDR3 is made up of 11 amino acids. V was cut by 0 bases and J by 8 bases, with 7 bases left in between. The germline V gene encodes CDR1 GTSNPN and CDR2 SVGIG (reference sequence). The CDR3 DNA reads as TGTGCCTGGAGTGTCGGAGGGGGCTACACCTTC. Translated, it gives CAWSVGGGYTF.

The chain joins TRBV4-3 to TRBJ2-7, with D possibly being TRBD2 (6 bases). The V and J ends lost 1 base and 6 bases respectively, with 13 bases between them. In germline, CDR1 is LGHNA, CDR2 YSLEER. CDR3 length equals 14 residues. The CDR3 region is CASSQGLRGTEQYF. CDR3 in DNA: TGCGCCAGCAGCCAAGGACTACGGGGGACCGAGCAGTACTTC.

The V and J genes are TRBV2 and TRBJ1-1; D is ambiguous. The V and J ends lost 7 bases and 8 bases respectively, with 20 bases between them. Germline V gene sequence: CDR1 SNHLY, CDR2 FYNNEI. The CDR3 contains 14 residues. This CDR3 reads CASIQEAARHEAFF. As DNA, the CDR3 is TGTGCCAGCATTCAGGAGGCCGCGCGCCACGAAGCTTTCTTT.